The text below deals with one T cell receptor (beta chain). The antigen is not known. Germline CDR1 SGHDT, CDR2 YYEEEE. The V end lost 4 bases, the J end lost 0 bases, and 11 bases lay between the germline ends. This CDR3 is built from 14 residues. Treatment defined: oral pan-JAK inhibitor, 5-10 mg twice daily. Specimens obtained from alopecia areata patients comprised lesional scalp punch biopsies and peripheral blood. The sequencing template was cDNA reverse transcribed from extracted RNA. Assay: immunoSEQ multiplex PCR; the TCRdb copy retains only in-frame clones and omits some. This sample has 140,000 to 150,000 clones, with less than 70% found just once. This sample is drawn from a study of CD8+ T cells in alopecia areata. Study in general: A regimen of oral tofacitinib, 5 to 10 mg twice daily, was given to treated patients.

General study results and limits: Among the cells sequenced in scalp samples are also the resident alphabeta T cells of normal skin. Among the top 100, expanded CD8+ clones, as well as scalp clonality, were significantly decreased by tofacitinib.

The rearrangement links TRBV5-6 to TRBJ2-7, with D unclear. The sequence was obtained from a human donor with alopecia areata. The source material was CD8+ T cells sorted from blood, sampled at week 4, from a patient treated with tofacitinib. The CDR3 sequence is CASSLTPSSYEQYF. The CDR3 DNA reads TGTGCCAGCAGCCTGACACCCAGCTCCTACGAGCAGTACTTC.